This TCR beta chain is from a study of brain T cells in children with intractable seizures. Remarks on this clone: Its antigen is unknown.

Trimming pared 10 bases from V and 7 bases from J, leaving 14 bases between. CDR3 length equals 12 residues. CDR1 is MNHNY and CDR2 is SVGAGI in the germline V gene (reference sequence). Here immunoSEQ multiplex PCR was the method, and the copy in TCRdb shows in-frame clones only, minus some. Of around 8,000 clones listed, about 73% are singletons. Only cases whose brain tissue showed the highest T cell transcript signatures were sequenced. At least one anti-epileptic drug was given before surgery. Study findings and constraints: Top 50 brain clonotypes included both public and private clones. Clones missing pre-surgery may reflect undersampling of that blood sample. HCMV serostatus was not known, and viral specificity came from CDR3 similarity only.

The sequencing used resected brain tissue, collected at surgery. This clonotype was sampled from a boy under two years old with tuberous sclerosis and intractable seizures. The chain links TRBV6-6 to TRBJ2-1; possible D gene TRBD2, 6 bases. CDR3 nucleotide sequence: TGTGCCATCCGGGGGATTCGAAATGAGCAGTTCTTC. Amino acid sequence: CAIRGIRNEQFF.